The next 7 T cell receptor beta chains were all read from a single sample in a study of shared clonotypes between healthy human individuals. The repertoire was sequenced with immunoSEQ multiplex PCR; TCRdb's copy has only in-frame clones and lacks some. Of 450,000 to 600,000 clones in the sample, around three quarters are singletons; the top ten hold roughly 12%. Input material: PBMCs. Every receptor here comes from a woman aged 40 to 55 in good health. Some clones in this sample may be carry-over from other donors' samples.

V gene TRBV11-3 combines with J gene TRBJ2-5, with D possibly matching TRBD2 (5 bases). This CDR3 spans 15 amino acids. Trimming removed 1 base at V and 6 bases at J, with 15 bases between. CDR1 SGHNT and CDR2 YENEEA come from the germline V gene. CDR3 coding DNA: TGTGCCAGCAGCTTAGGGAGTGTCGGGGATCAGACCCAGTACTTC. It codes for CASSLGSVGDQTQYF.

The CDR3, as DNA: TGTGCCAGCAGCTTTGTAGGTTCACCCCTCCACTTT. This gives the protein CASSFVGSPLHF. The gene calls are TRBV7-2 and TRBJ1-6; unclear D gene. CDR3 length: 12 amino acids. Germline V gene lookup returns CDR1 SGHTA and CDR2 FQGNSA. V lost 3 bases and J lost 9, with 6 bases in between.

The chain combines TRBV2 with TRBJ1-2; TRBD1 matches at 8 bases. V was clipped by 7 bases and J by 4 bases; unmatched bases: 11. From germline, CDR1 is SNHLY and CDR2 FYNNEI. The CDR3 is 15 residues long. The CDR3 nucleotides are TGTGCCAGCAACGCGCGAACAGGGGGAGCCTATGGCTACACCTTC. Translated: CASNARTGGAYGYTF.

This clone was detected only a few times. V is TRBV27 and J is TRBJ1-2, with no clear D. Germline V gives CDR1 MNHEY, CDR2 SMNVEV (reference sequence). V shed 8 bases and J shed 8 bases, with 15 bases lying between them. The CDR3 contains 12 residues. Here the CDR3 reads CASRTGLRGYTF. Here the CDR3 DNA reads TGTGCCAGCCGGACGGGATTAAGGGGCTACACCTTC.

Here the CDR3 DNA reads TGCGCCAGCGGCCCCGTAGGGACAGGGAATGAAAAACTGTTTTTT. This codes for CASGPVGTGNEKLFF. This chain links TRBV4-3 with TRBJ1-4; 9 positions agree with TRBD1. This CDR3 has 15 amino acids. CDR1 is LGHNA, CDR2 YSLEER, per germline. V shed 8 bases and J 5 bases; nucleotides not matched to a gene: 9.

This chain connects TRBV2 to TRBJ1-1, with a tentative D call TRBD1 (5 bases). The V end was cut by 2 bases, the J end by 0 bases, with 10 bases between. The CDR3 totals 15 residues. CDR1 and CDR2 from the germline V gene are SNHLY and FYNNEI. CDR3 sequence reads: CASSEQGLVNTEAFF. The CDR3 bases are TGTGCCAGCAGTGAACAGGGTTTGGTGAACACTGAAGCTTTCTTT.

J is TRBJ1-2 and V is TRBV18, with TRBD1 matching 9 bases. CDR3 size: 15 residues. V shed 0 bases, J shed 1 base, and the junction held 0 bases outside the gene matches. Germline lookup yields CDR1 KGHSH and CDR2 LQKENI. In DNA form, the CDR3 reads TGTGCCAGCTCACCACCGGGACAGGGTAACTATGGCTACACCTTC. This sequence encodes CASSPPGQGNYGYTF.